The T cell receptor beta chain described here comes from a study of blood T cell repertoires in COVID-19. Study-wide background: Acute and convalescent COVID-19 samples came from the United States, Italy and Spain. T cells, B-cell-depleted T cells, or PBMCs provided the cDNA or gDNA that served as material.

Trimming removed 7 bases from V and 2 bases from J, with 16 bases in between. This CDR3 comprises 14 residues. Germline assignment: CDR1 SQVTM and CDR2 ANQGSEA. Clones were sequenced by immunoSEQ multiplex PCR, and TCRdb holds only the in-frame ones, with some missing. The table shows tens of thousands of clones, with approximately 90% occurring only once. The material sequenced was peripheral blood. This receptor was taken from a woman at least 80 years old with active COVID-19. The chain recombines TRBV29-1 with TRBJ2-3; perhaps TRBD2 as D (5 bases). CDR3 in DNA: TGCAGCGCAGCGGTACTAGTGAACACAGATACGCAGTATTTT. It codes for CSAAVLVNTDTQYF.